The T cell receptor (beta chain) under discussion was sequenced for a study of blood T cell repertoires in COVID-19. Study summary: There were acute and convalescent COVID-19 samples, and they came from the United States, Italy and Spain. PBMCs, B-cell-depleted T cells, or T cells provided the cDNA or gDNA that made up the material.

V shed 8 bases, J shed 5 bases, and the junction held 7 bases outside the gene matches. CDR3 length equals 13 residues. CDR1 is KGHSH and CDR2 is LQKENI in the germline V gene. Original data processing: Amplified reference gene primers provided the basis for estimating nucleated cell counts. TCRdb's copy holds only in-frame clones and misses some; the assay was immunoSEQ multiplex PCR. V and J calls and clone size follow that table, whereas D and trimming were derived from the DNA. The sample shows 90,000 to 120,000 clones, 84% of them seen only once. The sequence derives from a human donor in a cohort sampled during active COVID-19. The chain employs TRBV18 and TRBJ2-5, with TRBD1 matching 8 bases. The sample consisted of peripheral blood. In DNA, the CDR3 is TGTGCCAGCAAAAAGGACAGGGCTGAGACCCAGTACTTC. Protein sequence: CASKKDRAETQYF.